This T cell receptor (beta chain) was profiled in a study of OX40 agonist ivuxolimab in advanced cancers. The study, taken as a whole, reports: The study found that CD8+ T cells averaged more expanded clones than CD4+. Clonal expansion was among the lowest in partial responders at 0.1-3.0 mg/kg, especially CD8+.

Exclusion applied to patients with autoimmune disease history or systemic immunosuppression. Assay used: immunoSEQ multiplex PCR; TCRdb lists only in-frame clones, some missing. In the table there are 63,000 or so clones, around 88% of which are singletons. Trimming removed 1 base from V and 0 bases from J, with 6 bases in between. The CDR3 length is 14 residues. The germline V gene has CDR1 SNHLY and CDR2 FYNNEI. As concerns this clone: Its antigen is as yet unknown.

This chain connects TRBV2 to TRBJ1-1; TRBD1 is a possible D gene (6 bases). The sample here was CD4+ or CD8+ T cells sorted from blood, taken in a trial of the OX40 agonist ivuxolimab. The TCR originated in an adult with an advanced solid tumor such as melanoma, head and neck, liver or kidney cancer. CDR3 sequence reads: CASSEDRVNTEAFF. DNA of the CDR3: TGTGCCAGCAGTGAAGACAGGGTGAACACTGAAGCTTTCTTT. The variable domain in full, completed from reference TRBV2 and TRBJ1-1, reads EPEVTQTPSHQVTQMGQEVILRCVPISNHLYFYWYRQILGQKVEFLVSFYNNEISEKSEIFDDQFSVERPDGSNFTLKIRSTKLEDSAMYFCASSEDRVNTEAFFGQGTRLTVV.